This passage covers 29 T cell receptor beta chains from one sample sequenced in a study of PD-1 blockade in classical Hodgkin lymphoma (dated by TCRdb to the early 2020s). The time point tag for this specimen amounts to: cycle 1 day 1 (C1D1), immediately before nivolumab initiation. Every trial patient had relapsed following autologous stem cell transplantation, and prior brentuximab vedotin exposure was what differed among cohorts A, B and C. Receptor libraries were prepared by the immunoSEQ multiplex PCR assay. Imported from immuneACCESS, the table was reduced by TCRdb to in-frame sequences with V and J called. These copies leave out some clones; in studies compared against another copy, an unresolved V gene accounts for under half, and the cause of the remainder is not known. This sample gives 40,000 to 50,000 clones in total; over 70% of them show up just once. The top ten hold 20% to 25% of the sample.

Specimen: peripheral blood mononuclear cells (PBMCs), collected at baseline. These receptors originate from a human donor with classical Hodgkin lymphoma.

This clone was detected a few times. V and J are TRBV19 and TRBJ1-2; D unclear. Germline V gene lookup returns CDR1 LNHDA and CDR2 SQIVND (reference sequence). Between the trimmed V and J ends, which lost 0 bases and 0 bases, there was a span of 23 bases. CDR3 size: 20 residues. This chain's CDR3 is CASSIDRRRTPHRPNYGYTF. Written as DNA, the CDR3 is TGTGCCAGTAGTATAGATCGGAGAAGGACGCCCCATCGACCTAACTATGGCTACACCTTC.

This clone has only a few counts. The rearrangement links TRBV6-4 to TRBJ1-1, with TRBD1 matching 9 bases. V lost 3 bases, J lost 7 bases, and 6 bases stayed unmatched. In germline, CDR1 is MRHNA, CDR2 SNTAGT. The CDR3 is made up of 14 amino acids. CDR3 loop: CASSDLPGQGEAFF. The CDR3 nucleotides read TGTGCCAGCAGTGATCTCCCGGGACAGGGTGAAGCTTTCTTT.

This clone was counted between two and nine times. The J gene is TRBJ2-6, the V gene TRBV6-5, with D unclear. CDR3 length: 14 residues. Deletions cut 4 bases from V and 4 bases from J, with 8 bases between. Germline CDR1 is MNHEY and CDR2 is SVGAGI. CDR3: CASSSLTGANVLTF. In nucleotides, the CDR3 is TGTGCCAGCAGTTCCCTTACCGGGGCCAACGTCCTGACTTTC.

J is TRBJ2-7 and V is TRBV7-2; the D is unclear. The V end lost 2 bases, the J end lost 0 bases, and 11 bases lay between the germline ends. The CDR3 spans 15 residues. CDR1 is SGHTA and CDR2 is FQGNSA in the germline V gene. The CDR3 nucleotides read TGTGCCAGCAGCTTAATCAGAACAGCCTCCTACGAGCAGTACTTC. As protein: CASSLIRTASYEQYF.

The CDR3 loop is CASSLAGSNKNIQYF. The CDR3 nucleotides are TGTGCCAGCAGCTTAGCCGGGTCAAACAAAAACATTCAGTACTTC. V gene TRBV7-9 combines with J gene TRBJ2-4; D unclear. CDR1 SEHNR and CDR2 FQNEAQ come from the germline V gene (reference sequence). CDR3 length equals 15 residues. V lost 0 bases and J 3 bases, leaving 9 bases between the germline ends.

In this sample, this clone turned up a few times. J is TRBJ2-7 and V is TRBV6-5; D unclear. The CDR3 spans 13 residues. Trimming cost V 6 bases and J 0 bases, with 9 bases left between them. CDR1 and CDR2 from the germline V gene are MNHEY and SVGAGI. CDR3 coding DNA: TGTGCCAGCAGCCTTATAAGCTCCTACGAGCAGTACTTC. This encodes CASSLISSYEQYF.

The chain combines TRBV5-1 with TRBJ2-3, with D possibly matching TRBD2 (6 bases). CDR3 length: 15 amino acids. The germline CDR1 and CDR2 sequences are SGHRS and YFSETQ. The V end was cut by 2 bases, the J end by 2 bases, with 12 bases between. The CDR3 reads CASSLRLVHTDTQYF. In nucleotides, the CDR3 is TGCGCCAGCAGCTTAAGACTAGTCCACACAGATACGCAGTATTTT.

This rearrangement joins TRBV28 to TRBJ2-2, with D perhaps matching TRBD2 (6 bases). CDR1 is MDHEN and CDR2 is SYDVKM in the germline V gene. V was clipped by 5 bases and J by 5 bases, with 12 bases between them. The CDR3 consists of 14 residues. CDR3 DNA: TGTGCCAGCAGTCGGGGAGGAGGTACCGGGGAGCTGTTTTTT. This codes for CASSRGGGTGELFF. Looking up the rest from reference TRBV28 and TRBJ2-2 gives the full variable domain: DVKVTQSSRYLVKRTGEKVFLECVQDMDHENMFWYRQDPGLGLRLIYFSYDVKMKEKGDIPEGYSVSREKKERFSLILESASTNQTSMYLCASSRGGGTGELFFGEGSRLTVL.

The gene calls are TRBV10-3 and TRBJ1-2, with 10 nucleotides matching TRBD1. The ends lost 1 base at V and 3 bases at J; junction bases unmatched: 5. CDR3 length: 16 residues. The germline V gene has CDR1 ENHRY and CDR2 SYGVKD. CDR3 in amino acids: CAISEYDRGHYYGYTF. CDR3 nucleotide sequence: TGTGCCATCAGTGAGTACGACAGGGGGCATTACTATGGCTACACCTTC.

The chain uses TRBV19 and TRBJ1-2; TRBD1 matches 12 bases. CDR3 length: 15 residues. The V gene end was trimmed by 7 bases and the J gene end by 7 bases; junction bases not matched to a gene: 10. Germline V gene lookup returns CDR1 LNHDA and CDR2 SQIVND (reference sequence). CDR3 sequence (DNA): TGTGCCAGTACCCCTAGGGACAGGGGGCCGTCTGGCTACACCTTC. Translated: CASTPRDRGPSGYTF.

The CDR3 loop is CASHRGSNTEAFF. CDR3 in DNA: TGTGCCAGCCACAGGGGCTCCAACACTGAAGCTTTCTTT. The rearrangement links TRBV6-5 to TRBJ1-1; 7 nucleotides align to TRBD1. Trimming cost V 8 bases and J 2 bases; bases outside gene matches: 5. Germline loops: CDR1 MNHEY, CDR2 SVGAGI. The CDR3 totals 13 residues.

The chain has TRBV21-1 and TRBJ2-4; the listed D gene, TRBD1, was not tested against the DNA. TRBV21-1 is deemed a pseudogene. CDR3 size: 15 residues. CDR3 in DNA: TGTGCCAGCAGCAATGGGACAAGGGACAAAAACATTCAGTACTTC. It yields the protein CASSNGTRDKNIQYF.

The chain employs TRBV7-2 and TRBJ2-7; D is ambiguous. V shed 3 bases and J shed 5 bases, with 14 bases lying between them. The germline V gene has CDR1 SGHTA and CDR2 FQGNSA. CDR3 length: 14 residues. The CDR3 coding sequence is TGTGCCAGCAGCTTTACCCGTACAAGTGACGAGCAGTACTTC. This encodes CASSFTRTSDEQYF. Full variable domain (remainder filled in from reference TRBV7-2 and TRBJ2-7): GAGVSQSPSNKVTEKGKDVELRCDPISGHTALYWYRQSLGQGLEFLIYFQGNSAPDKSGLPSDRFSAERTGGSVSTLTIQRTQQEDSAVYLCASSFTRTSDEQYFGPGTRLTVT.

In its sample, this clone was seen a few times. CDR3 sequence reads: CASSLRHSSGSSYEQFF. As DNA, the CDR3 is TGTGCCAGCAGCTTACGCCATTCTAGCGGGAGCTCCTATGAGCAGTTCTTC. This rearrangement joins TRBV7-3 to TRBJ2-1, with 10 bases that match TRBD2. The V gene's germline CDR1 is SGHTA and CDR2 FQGTGA. The V gene end was trimmed by 2 bases and the J gene end by 8 bases; junction bases not matched to a gene: 12. The CDR3 has 17 amino acids.

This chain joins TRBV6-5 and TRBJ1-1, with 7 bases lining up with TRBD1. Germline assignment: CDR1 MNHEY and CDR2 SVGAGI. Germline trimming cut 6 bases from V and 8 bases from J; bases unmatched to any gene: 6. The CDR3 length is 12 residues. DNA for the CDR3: TGTGCCAGCAGGAGGGAGACAGGGGAAGCTTTCTTT. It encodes CASRRETGEAFF.

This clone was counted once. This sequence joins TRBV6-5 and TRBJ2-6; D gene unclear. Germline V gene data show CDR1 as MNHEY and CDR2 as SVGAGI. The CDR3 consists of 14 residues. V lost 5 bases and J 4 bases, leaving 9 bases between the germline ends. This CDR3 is CASSRLSGANVLTF. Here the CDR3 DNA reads TGTGCCAGCAGTCGGCTCAGCGGGGCCAACGTCCTGACTTTC.

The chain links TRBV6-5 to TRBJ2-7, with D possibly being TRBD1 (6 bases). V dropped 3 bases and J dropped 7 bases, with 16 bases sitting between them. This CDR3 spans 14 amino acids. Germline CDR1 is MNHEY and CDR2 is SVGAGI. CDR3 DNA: TGTGCCAGCAGTTATTTGGGGGCCGGTGGGGAGCAGTACTTC. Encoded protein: CASSYLGAGGEQYF.

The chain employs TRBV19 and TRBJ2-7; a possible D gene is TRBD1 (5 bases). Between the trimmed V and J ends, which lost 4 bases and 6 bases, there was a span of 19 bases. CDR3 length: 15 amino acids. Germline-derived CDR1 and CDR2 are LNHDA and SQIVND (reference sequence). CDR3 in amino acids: CASSTIQGGPVEQYF. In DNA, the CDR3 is TGTGCCAGTAGTACCATTCAGGGCGGTCCGGTCGAGCAGTACTTC.

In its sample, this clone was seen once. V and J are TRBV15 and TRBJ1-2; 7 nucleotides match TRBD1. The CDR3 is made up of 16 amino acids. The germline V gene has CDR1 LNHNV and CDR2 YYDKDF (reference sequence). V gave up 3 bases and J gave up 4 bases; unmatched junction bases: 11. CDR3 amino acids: CATSRETGEVGYGYTF. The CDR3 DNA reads TGTGCCACCAGCAGGGAAACAGGGGAGGTTGGCTATGGCTACACCTTC.

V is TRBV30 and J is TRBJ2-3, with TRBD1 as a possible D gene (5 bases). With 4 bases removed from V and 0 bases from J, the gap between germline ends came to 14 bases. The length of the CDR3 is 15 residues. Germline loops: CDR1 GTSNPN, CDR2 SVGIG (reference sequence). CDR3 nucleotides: TGTGCCTGGAATACAGGTGGATCGAGCACAGATACGCAGTATTTT. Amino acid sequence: CAWNTGGSSTDTQYF.

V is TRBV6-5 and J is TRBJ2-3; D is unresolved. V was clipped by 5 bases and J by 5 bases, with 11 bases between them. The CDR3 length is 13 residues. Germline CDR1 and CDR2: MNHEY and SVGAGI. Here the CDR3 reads CASSPPYRDTQYF. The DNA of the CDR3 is TGTGCCAGCAGTCCCCCCTACCGAGATACGCAGTATTTT.

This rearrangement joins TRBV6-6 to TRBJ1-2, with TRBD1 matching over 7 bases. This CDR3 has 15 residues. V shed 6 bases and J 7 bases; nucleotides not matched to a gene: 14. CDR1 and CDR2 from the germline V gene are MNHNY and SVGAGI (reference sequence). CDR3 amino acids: CASSSTGVPVGGYTF. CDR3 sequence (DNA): TGTGCCAGCAGCTCAACAGGGGTCCCTGTCGGTGGCTACACCTTC.

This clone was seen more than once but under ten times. The chain's CDR3 is CSPRPALNNEQFF. In nucleotides, the CDR3 is TGCAGCCCGAGACCGGCCCTAAACAATGAGCAGTTCTTC. The chain links TRBV29-1 to TRBJ2-1; D not resolved. The V end was cut by 8 bases, the J end by 5 bases, with 16 bases between. CDR1 is SQVTM, CDR2 ANQGSEA, per germline. The CDR3 consists of 13 residues.

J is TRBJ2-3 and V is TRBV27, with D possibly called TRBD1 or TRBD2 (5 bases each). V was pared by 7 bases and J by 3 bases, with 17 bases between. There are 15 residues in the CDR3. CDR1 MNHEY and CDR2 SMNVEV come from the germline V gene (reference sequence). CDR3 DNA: TGTGCCAGCAAACCTGGGGGTGGTGGTACAGATACGCAGTATTTT. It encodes CASKPGGGGTDTQYF.

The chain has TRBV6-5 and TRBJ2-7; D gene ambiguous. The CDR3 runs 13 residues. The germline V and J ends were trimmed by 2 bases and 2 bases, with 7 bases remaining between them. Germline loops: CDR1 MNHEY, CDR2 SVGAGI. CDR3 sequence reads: CASSYGNTYEQYF. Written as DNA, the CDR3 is TGTGCCAGCAGTTACGGTAATACCTACGAGCAGTACTTC.

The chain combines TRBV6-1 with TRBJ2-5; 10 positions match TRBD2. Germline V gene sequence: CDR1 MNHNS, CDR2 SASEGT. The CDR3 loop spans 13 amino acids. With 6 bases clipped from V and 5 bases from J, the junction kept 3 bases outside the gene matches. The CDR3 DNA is TGTGCCAGCAGCTCGGGACTAGCGGAGACCCAGTACTTC. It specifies CASSSGLAETQYF.

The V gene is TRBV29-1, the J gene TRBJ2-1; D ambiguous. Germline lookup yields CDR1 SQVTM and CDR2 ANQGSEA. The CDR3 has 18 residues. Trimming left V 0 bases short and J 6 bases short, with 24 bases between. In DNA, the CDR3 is TGCAGCGTTGAAGATCTCCTTGAAACCGGCGCGATGTTCAATGAGCAGTTCTTC. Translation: CSVEDLLETGAMFNEQFF.

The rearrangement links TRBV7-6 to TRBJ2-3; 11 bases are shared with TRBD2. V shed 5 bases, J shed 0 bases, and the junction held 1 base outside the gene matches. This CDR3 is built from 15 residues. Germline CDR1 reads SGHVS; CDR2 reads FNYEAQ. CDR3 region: CASSRLAGSTDTQYF. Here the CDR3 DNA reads TGTGCCAGCAGCAGACTAGCGGGAAGCACAGATACGCAGTATTTT.

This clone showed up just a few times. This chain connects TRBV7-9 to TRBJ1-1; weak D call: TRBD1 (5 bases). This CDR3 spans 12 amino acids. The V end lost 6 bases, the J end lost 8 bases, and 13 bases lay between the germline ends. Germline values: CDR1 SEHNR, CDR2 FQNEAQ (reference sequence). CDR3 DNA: TGTGCCAGCAGGCCGACAGACTCAGAAGCTTTCTTT. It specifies CASRPTDSEAFF.